The 22 T cell receptor beta chains below come from one sample, sequenced in a study of blood T cell dynamics during melanoma immunotherapy. TCRdb's table, derived via immunoSEQ multiplex PCR, lists solely in-frame clones and lacks some. The sample contains 11,000 or so clones, less than 90% of which appear only once. The time point here: week 3, after first cycle of checkpoint inhibitor. Sequenced here: blood, sampled from a patient treated with checkpoint blockade. These receptors came from a human donor with melanoma.

This chain links TRBV5-4 with TRBJ2-7, with no clear D. The germline V and J ends were trimmed by 0 bases and 3 bases, with 7 bases remaining between them. CDR3 length: 13 amino acids. Germline values: CDR1 SGHNT, CDR2 YYREEE (reference sequence). The CDR3 here is CASSLGDNYEQYF. CDR3 coding DNA: TGTGCCAGCAGCTTGGGAGACAACTACGAGCAGTACTTC.

This sequence joins TRBV19 and TRBJ2-2; D remains ambiguous. CDR1 and CDR2 (germline): LNHDA, SQIVND (reference sequence). V lost 5 bases and J lost 6, with 7 bases in between. CDR3 length: 12 amino acids. The CDR3 region is CASSSIPGELFF. The DNA for the CDR3 is TGTGCCAGTAGTTCCATTCCCGGGGAGCTGTTTTTT. Supplemented by reference TRBV19 and TRBJ2-2, the full variable domain reads DGGITQSPKYLFRKEGQNVTLSCEQNLNHDAMYWYRQDPGQGLRLIYYSQIVNDFQKGDIAEGYSVSREKKESFPLTVTSAQKNPTAFYLCASSSIPGELFFGEGSRLTVL.

V gene TRBV5-5 combines with J gene TRBJ2-7, with 7 bases that match TRBD1. Germline loops: CDR1 SGHKS, CDR2 YYEKEE (reference sequence). The CDR3 has 15 residues. With 0 bases clipped from V and 1 base from J, the junction kept 4 bases outside the gene matches. CDR3 nucleotides: TGTGCCAGCAGCTTGGAAGGGACAGATTCCTACGAGCAGTACTTC. The encoded protein is CASSLEGTDSYEQYF.

This chain connects TRBV6-6 to TRBJ2-3; D perhaps matches TRBD2 (5 bases). Germline values: CDR1 MNHNY, CDR2 SVGAGI (reference sequence). V lost 0 bases and J lost 4, with 11 bases in between. CDR3 length: 15 amino acids. The CDR3, as DNA: TGTGCCAGCAGTTACTCGTGGGAGATTGCAGATACGCAGTATTTT. It encodes CASSYSWEIADTQYF.

This chain connects TRBV5-6 to TRBJ2-3; 9 positions match TRBD1. The CDR3 covers 16 residues. The J segment lost 5 bases and the V segment lost 3 bases, leaving 10 bases of the junction unmatched. The germline V gene encodes CDR1 SGHDT and CDR2 YYEEEE. CDR3 DNA sequence: TGTGCCAGCAGCTCGTGGGACAGGGATTTTGGAGATACGCAGTATTTT. Its translation is CASSSWDRDFGDTQYF.

The chain links TRBV11-3 to TRBJ2-1; 8 positions match TRBD2. This CDR3 has 16 residues. Germline-derived CDR1 and CDR2 are SGHNT and YENEEA. V trimming: 5 bases; J trimming: 5 bases; junction bases outside the gene matches: 11. The CDR3 DNA reads as TGTGCCAGCAGCCAGGTTTCGGTAGCGGGGAACAATGAGCAGTTCTTC. As protein: CASSQVSVAGNNEQFF.

The CDR3 is CASSSGASGGRSGGELFF. In nucleotides, the CDR3 is TGTGCCAGCAGCTCCGGGGCTAGCGGGGGGCGTTCGGGAGGGGAGCTGTTTTTT. The genes are TRBV9 and TRBJ2-2; 11 bases match TRBD2. The CDR3 is made up of 18 amino acids. V trimming: 4 bases; J trimming: 8 bases; junction bases outside the gene matches: 16. CDR1 SGDLS and CDR2 YYNGEE come from the germline V gene.

The chain recombines TRBV19 with TRBJ1-5, with D uncertain. CDR1 and CDR2 (germline): LNHDA, SQIVND (reference sequence). With 5 bases removed from V and 4 bases from J, the gap between germline ends came to 12 bases. The CDR3 runs to 14 residues. The CDR3 sequence is CASSLRTGNQPQHF. CDR3 nucleotides: TGTGCCAGTAGTCTCCGGACGGGGAATCAGCCCCAGCATTTT.

The J gene is TRBJ2-6, the V gene TRBV2; either TRBD1 or TRBD2 may fit D (6 bases each). The CDR3 is 14 amino acids. V was cut by 4 bases and J by 9 bases, with 13 bases left in between. Germline V gene lookup returns CDR1 SNHLY and CDR2 FYNNEI. DNA for the CDR3: TGTGCCAGCAGTGGCCGGGGGCAATACAACGTCCTGACTTTC. Protein: CASSGRGQYNVLTF. Full variable domain (rest looked up from reference TRBV2 and TRBJ2-6): EPEVTQTPSHQVTQMGQEVILRCVPISNHLYFYWYRQILGQKVEFLVSFYNNEISEKSEIFDDQFSVERPDGSNFTLKIRSTKLEDSAMYFCASSGRGQYNVLTFGAGSRLTVL.

The V gene is TRBV14, the J gene TRBJ2-7; 7 bases line up with TRBD2. Germline loops: CDR1 SGHDN, CDR2 FVKESK. With 4 bases clipped from V and 6 bases from J, the junction kept 9 bases outside the gene matches. The CDR3 spans 14 residues. CDR3 sequence reads: CASSPTRTSGEQYF. The CDR3 nucleotides are TGTGCCAGCAGCCCTACCCGGACTAGTGGCGAGCAGTACTTC.

V usage is TRBV7-2 and J usage is TRBJ2-5; 9 nucleotides line up with TRBD2. Germline V gives CDR1 SGHTA, CDR2 FQGNSA. V trimming: 4 bases; J trimming: 4 bases; junction bases outside the gene matches: 7. There are 15 residues in the CDR3. CDR3 in DNA: TGTGCCAGCAGCTACTCAGCGGGGGGAGGAGAGACCCAGTACTTC. Translated, it gives CASSYSAGGGETQYF.

The rearrangement joins TRBV2 to TRBJ1-2; the D gene is possibly TRBD1 (6 bases). Germline lookup yields CDR1 SNHLY and CDR2 FYNNEI. With 5 bases removed from V and 8 bases from J, the gap between germline ends came to 9 bases. There are 11 residues in the CDR3. DNA for the CDR3: TGTGCCAGCAGTTCAGGGGTAGGCTACACCTTC. Translation gives CASSSGVGYTF.

The gene calls are TRBV27 and TRBJ1-5; D may be TRBD1 (6 bases). Trimming took off 0 bases at V and 7 bases at J, with 13 bases between the two ends. This CDR3 region has 15 residues. The V gene's germline CDR1 is MNHEY and CDR2 SMNVEV (reference sequence). The CDR3 DNA reads TGTGCCAGCAGTTTATCGACAGGCCCTTGGCAGCCCCAGCATTTT. It yields the protein CASSLSTGPWQPQHF.

The J gene is TRBJ2-1, the V gene TRBV14, with D maybe TRBD2 (6 bases). This CDR3 is built from 13 residues. V lost 7 bases, J lost 9 bases, and 16 bases lay in between. The V gene's germline CDR1 is SGHDN and CDR2 FVKESK. CDR3 sequence: CASIPLAGGEQFF. The CDR3 DNA reads as TGTGCCAGCATACCTCTAGCCGGGGGTGAGCAGTTCTTC.

This clone was counted only a few times. This rearrangement joins TRBV6-5 to TRBJ1-3; D is uncertain. In germline, CDR1 is MNHEY, CDR2 SVGAGI. This CDR3 contains 16 residues. Between the trimmed V and J ends, which lost 0 bases and 4 bases, there was a span of 13 bases. CDR3 bases: TGTGCCAGCAGTTACTCGGTCAGGCTAACGGGAAACACCATATATTTT. It translates to CASSYSVRLTGNTIYF.

This chain connects TRBV18 to TRBJ1-2; D ambiguous. CDR3 length equals 13 residues. Trimming pared 0 bases from V and 3 bases from J, leaving 5 bases between. The germline gives CDR1 KGHSH, CDR2 LQKENI. The CDR3 DNA is TGTGCCAGCTCACCACCGGCAGACTATGGCTACACCTTC. Amino acids: CASSPPADYGYTF.

In this sample, this clone turned up once. The chain uses TRBV5-1 and TRBJ2-2; 8 nucleotides align to TRBD1. Germline loops: CDR1 SGHRS, CDR2 YFSETQ. J gave up 7 bases and V 0 bases, and 8 bases lay outside the gene matches. CDR3 size: 16 residues. DNA for the CDR3: TGCGCCAGCAGCTTGGGTCCAGGGGGCAACGGCGGGGAGCTGTTTTTT. Protein sequence: CASSLGPGGNGGELFF.

The chain employs TRBV9 and TRBJ1-3; 9 bases align to TRBD1. Trimming cost V 4 bases and J 8 bases; bases outside gene matches: 7. The CDR3 runs 14 residues. CDR1 SGDLS and CDR2 YYNGEE come from the germline V gene. CDR3: CASSQQGARDTIYF. CDR3 sequence (DNA): TGTGCCAGCAGCCAACAGGGGGCGAGAGACACCATATATTTT.

The V gene is TRBV27, the J gene TRBJ1-6; 8 positions match TRBD1. The CDR3 totals 14 residues. Germline lookup yields CDR1 MNHEY and CDR2 SMNVEV (reference sequence). The junction had 7 bases not matched to a gene; V was cut back by 6 bases and J by 9 bases. The CDR3 coding sequence is TGTGCCAGCAGCCAGGGACAGGAGGTTTCACCCCTCCACTTT. Translation: CASSQGQEVSPLHF.

The rearrangement links TRBV21-1 to TRBJ2-5. TRBV21-1 is a known pseudogene. This CDR3 has 14 amino acids. The CDR3: CASSSPGEFKTQYF. The CDR3 DNA reads TGTGCCAGCAGCTCACCTGGGGAATTCAAGACCCAGTACTTC.

This clone was seen only a few times. J is TRBJ2-3 and V is TRBV4-3, with D perhaps matching TRBD2 (6 bases). The CDR3 runs to 15 residues. Deletions cut 6 bases from V and 2 bases from J, with 15 bases between. CDR1 is LGHNA and CDR2 is YSLEER in the germline V gene. CDR3: CASRLAAGSTDTQYF. CDR3 DNA: TGCGCCAGCAGGCTCGCGGCGGGGTCCACAGATACGCAGTATTTT.

This rearrangement joins TRBV4-3 to TRBJ1-5; D ambiguous. Deletions cut 0 bases from V and 3 bases from J, with 9 bases between. The CDR3 extends over 15 amino acids. CDR1 and CDR2 from the germline V gene are LGHNA and YSLEER. The CDR3 protein is CASSQDNRVNQPQHF. Here the CDR3 DNA reads TGCGCCAGCAGCCAAGATAACAGAGTCAATCAGCCCCAGCATTTT.